These T cell receptor beta chains were read from a single sample in a study of blood T cell repertoires in COVID-19. The table came from immunoSEQ multiplex PCR; TCRdb's copy has only in-frame clones and leaves some out. The table records under 150,000 clones, around 81% of them present only once. What was sequenced was peripheral blood. All receptors come from a man in his sixties with active or convalescent COVID-19. Both conserved end residues are part of each CDR3. Fields, in order: D gene, clone size, V gene, J gene, CDR3 DNA, CDR3 protein. A D gene is named only where the DNA matches it firmly. Clone size, where shown, is once, few, many, or a class for clones that have expanded.

>TRBD1|once|TRBV24-1|TRBJ2-1
TGTGCCACCAGTGATTCTAGACAGGGGGGATACAATGAGCAGTTCTTC
CATSDSRQGGYNEQFF
>TRBD1|few|TRBV23-1|TRBJ1-1
TGCGCGTCCGGGACAGTACCTCCTCGGACTGAAGCTTTCTTT
CASGTVPPRTEAFF
>TRBD2|NA|TRBV19|TRBJ2-3
TGTGCCAGTAGTACCCAACTTGAGGTAGCGGGAGCCGATACGCAGTATTTT
CASSTQLEVAGADTQYF
>NA|NA|TRBV21-1|TRBJ2-7
TGTGCCAGCAGCAAAGGGTGGGTGGGAGGACTTCCCGCCTACGAGCAGTACTTC
CASSKGWVGGLPAYEQYF
>TRBD2|NA|TRBV27|TRBJ2-7
TGTGCCAGCCGGAGCGGGGGGGCCTCCTACGAGCAGTACTTC
CASRSGGASYEQYF
>NA|NA|TRBV9|TRBJ1-2
TGTGCCAGCAGCCCCGTTGGTGGCTCTGGCTACACCTTC
CASSPVGGSGYTF
>NA|NA|TRBV10-3|TRBJ2-5
TGTGCCATCAGTGAGTCGAGTGTGTACCAAGAGACCCAGTACTTC
CAISESSVYQETQYF
>TRBD2|NA|TRBV7-9|TRBJ2-2
TGTGCCAGCAGCTTTGCCAAGCGGGAGCCCGGGGAGCTGTTTTTT
CASSFAKREPGELFF
>TRBD2|few|TRBV9|TRBJ2-4
TGTGCCAGCAGCGTAGGTGCAGGGAGGGACGTACCCTTGGGGTCCAAAAACATTCAGTACTTC
CASSVGAGRDVPLGSKNIQYF
>TRBD2|NA|TRBV19|TRBJ2-2
TGTGCCAGTAGTATCGGACTAGACGTCGGGGAGCTGTTTTTT
CASSIGLDVGELFF
>TRBD1|NA|TRBV30|TRBJ1-3
TGTGCCTGGCAGGGGGACTCTGGAAACACCATATATTTT
CAWQGDSGNTIYF
>TRBD2|few|TRBV5-3|TRBJ2-5
TGTGCCAGAAGCTTAGCGGGAGATAGGGAGACCCAGTACTTC
CARSLAGDRETQYF
>TRBD2|once|TRBV5-1|TRBJ2-7
TGCGCCAGCAGCTTACTAGCGGGCTCCTCCTACGAGCAGTACTTC
CASSLLAGSSYEQYF
>NA|NA|TRBV28|TRBJ2-5
TGTGCCAGCAGTCAAAGACAGGAACAAGAGACCCAGTACTTC
CASSQRQEQETQYF
>NA|NA|TRBV7-6|TRBJ2-1
TGTGCCAGCAGCTTAACACTATCAGTCAATGAGCAGTTCTTC
CASSLTLSVNEQFF
>TRBD2|few|TRBV2|TRBJ2-3
TGTGCCAGCAGTGGACCTAGCGGCCTCACAGATACGCAGTATTTT
CASSGPSGLTDTQYF
>NA|medium-sized|TRBV2|TRBJ2-5
TGTGCCAGCAGGGAAGCGGGCTTTGGGGAGACCCAGTACTTC
CASREAGFGETQYF
>TRBD1|NA|TRBV3-1/TRBV3-2|TRBJ2-1
TGTGCCAGCAGCCAGGACAGGCGTGAGCAGTTCTTC
CASSQDRREQFF
>TRBD2|few|TRBV18|TRBJ2-2
TGTGCCAGCTCACCACTGGGGACTAGCGGCACCGGGGAGCTGTTTTTT
CASSPLGTSGTGELFF
>NA|NA|TRBV7-9|TRBJ1-1
TGTGCCAGCAGCCCCGGGTCAACAGGTGAAGCTTTCTTT
CASSPGSTGEAFF
>NA|NA|TRBV25-1|TRBJ1-5
TGTGCCAGCAGTCCCCGGGGGACTAATCAGCCCCAGCATTTT
CASSPRGTNQPQHF
>TRBD2|NA|TRBV5-1|TRBJ2-1
TGCGCCAGCAGCTTGGGCGGGAGGTCCGTTGAGCAGTTCTTC
CASSLGGRSVEQFF
>NA|NA|TRBV5-1|TRBJ1-2
TGCGCCAGCAGCTTGACGGGCGGAGGTGAGGTAGGCTACACCTTC
CASSLTGGGEVGYTF
>NA|NA|TRBV6-6|TRBJ1-2
TGTGCCAGCAGTCACAGGGATGACTATGGCTACACCTTC
CASSHRDDYGYTF
>NA|NA|TRBV6-5|TRBJ1-5
TGTGCCAGCACCACTTTACAGGGTCAGCCCCAGCATTTT
CASTTLQGQPQHF
>NA|once|TRBV7-9|TRBJ2-7
TGTGCCAGCAGCTTAGCGGCTAGCCCCTCCTACGAGCAGTACTTC
CASSLAASPSYEQYF
>NA|NA|TRBV6-2/TRBV6-3|TRBJ2-4
TGTGCCAGCAGTTATGTCGCCGGAGGCATTCAGTACTTC
CASSYVAGGIQYF
>NA|NA|TRBV9|TRBJ1-2
TGTGCCAGCAGCGAAGGGGGTGGAAATGGCTACACCTTC
CASSEGGGNGYTF
>TRBD1|NA|TRBV6-2/TRBV6-3|TRBJ2-7
TGTGCCAGCAGCCTCGGACAGGGCCTCTCCTACGAGCAGTACTTC
CASSLGQGLSYEQYF
>NA|NA|TRBV5-4|TRBJ1-2
TGTGCCAGCAGCTTCCGGACAGATGGCTACACCTTC
CASSFRTDGYTF
>TRBD1|NA|TRBV5-4|TRBJ2-7
TGTGCCAGCAGCTTGGGAGGGGACAGGAGCTCCTACGAGCAGTACTTC
CASSLGGDRSSYEQYF
>NA|NA|TRBV6-1|TRBJ1-3
TGTGCCAGCAGTGAATCGACAGTCGGAAACACCATATATTTT
CASSESTVGNTIYF
>NA|NA|TRBV6-2/TRBV6-3|TRBJ2-3
TGTGCCAGCAGTAAACCCTTTAGGAGGCGGGACGGCACAGATACGCAGTATTTT
CASSKPFRRRDGTDTQYF